These 9 T cell receptor beta chains came from one sample sequenced in a study of vaccination effects on CD4 cells after COVID-19. ViraFEST assay sequencing came after antigen-specific CD4+ T cells were expanded with viral peptide pools. Subsequent to a culture period of about nine days, CD4+ T cells were isolated. The infection with SARS-CoV-2 (confirmed by PCR) occurred in this person between March and December 2020. Each participant was given two doses of one vaccine (BNT162b2 or mRNA-1273). These receptors have no known antigen. Repertoires were generated with immunoSEQ multiplex PCR, while TCRdb's copy carries only in-frame clones and drops some. The profile covers about 17,000 clones, with over 65% appearing a single time and approximately 20% taken by the ten largest. Sequenced material: CD4+ T cells from PBMCs cultured with SARS-CoV-2 spike peptides, taken after COVID-19 vaccination. The source of these receptors is a human donor who had a prior SARS-CoV-2 infection.

V and J are TRBV19 and TRBJ1-4; TRBD1 agrees at 8 bases. From germline, CDR1 is LNHDA and CDR2 SQIVND (reference sequence). With V trimmed by 10 bases and J by 8 bases, 9 bases remained unmatched. The CDR3 runs to 13 residues. The CDR3 loop reads CATRRGHGEKLFF. Written as DNA, the CDR3 is TGTGCCACCCGCAGGGGGCACGGGGAAAAACTGTTTTTT. The full variable domain, its missing parts supplied by reference TRBV19 and TRBJ1-4, is DGGITQSPKYLFRKEGQNVTLSCEQNLNHDAMYWYRQDPGQGLRLIYYSQIVNDFQKGDIAEGYSVSREKKESFPLTVTSAQKNPTAFYLCATRRGHGEKLFFGSGTQLSVL.

V gene TRBV7-9 combines with J gene TRBJ2-5, with D perhaps matching TRBD1 or TRBD2 (5 bases each). The CDR3 contains 14 residues. V lost 1 base to trimming and J lost 5 bases, with 11 bases between them. From germline, CDR1 is SEHNR and CDR2 FQNEAQ (reference sequence). The CDR3 region has the DNA TGTGCCAGCAGCTTAGTTACGGGGCGGGAGACCCAGTACTTC. Translated: CASSLVTGRETQYF. The full variable domain, its missing parts supplied by reference TRBV7-9 and TRBJ2-5, is DTGVSQNPRHKITKRGQNVTFRCDPISEHNRLYWYRQTLGQGPEFLTYFQNEAQLEKSRLLSDRFSAERPKGSFSTLEIQRTEQGDSAMYLCASSLVTGRETQYFGPGTRLLVL.

This chain joins TRBV18 and TRBJ2-5, with D tentatively TRBD1 (5 bases). The V end lost 0 bases, the J end lost 1 base, and 9 bases lay between the germline ends. The CDR3 runs to 15 residues. Germline V CDR1 and CDR2: KGHSH, LQKENI. In DNA, the CDR3 is TGTGCCAGCTCACCACCGTCAGGGTCCCAAGAGACCCAGTACTTC. This gives the protein CASSPPSGSQETQYF.

The rearrangement joins TRBV7-2 to TRBJ1-6; D ambiguous. The germline gives CDR1 SGHTA, CDR2 FQGNSA. V was clipped by 5 bases and J by 11 bases, with 16 bases between them. CDR3 size: 14 residues. The CDR3 sequence: CASSLTRQPAPLHF. CDR3 in DNA: TGTGCCAGCAGCCTAACGCGGCAGCCAGCACCCCTCCACTTT.

The CDR3 reads CASSRTRPGTGHSGANVLTF. In DNA, the CDR3 is TGTGCCAGCTCACGAACCCGCCCCGGGACAGGCCACTCTGGGGCCAACGTCCTGACTTTC. V is TRBV18 and J is TRBJ2-6; 8 bases fit TRBD1. The V gene's germline CDR1 is KGHSH and CDR2 LQKENI. CDR3 length: 20 amino acids. Losses at the gene ends were 4 bases for V and 0 bases for J; bases not matched to a gene: 14.

This clone was seen only a few times. This chain connects TRBV21-1 to TRBJ2-5; TRBD1 is taken as the D call from the table, unchecked against the DNA. TRBV21-1 is described as a pseudogene. The CDR3 consists of 16 residues. For the CDR3, the DNA is TGTGCCAGCAGGAAAGGGGCAGGGGGACTCCAAGAGACCCAGTACTTC. Translation: CASRKGAGGLQETQYF.

The chain has TRBV11-3 and TRBJ2-1, with 10 bases aligning to TRBD1. Germline V lookup: CDR1 SGHNT, CDR2 YENEEA. This CDR3 has 17 residues. J lost 3 bases, V lost 5 bases, and 10 bases had no gene match. CDR3: CASSERTGGSLYNEQFF. CDR3 bases: TGTGCCAGCAGCGAACGGACAGGGGGATCCCTCTACAATGAGCAGTTCTTC.

The chain links TRBV9 to TRBJ2-2; perhaps D is TRBD1 or TRBD2 (5 bases each). Germline CDR1 reads SGDLS; CDR2 reads YYNGEE. CDR3 length: 14 residues. Trimming pared 2 bases from V and 6 bases from J, leaving 11 bases between. This CDR3 reads CASSVGATAGELFF. CDR3 bases: TGTGCCAGCAGCGTCGGGGCCACGGCCGGGGAGCTGTTTTTT.

There are a few counts of this clone. This chain links TRBV18 with TRBJ2-2, with TRBD2 identical over 11 bases. The CDR3 extends over 19 amino acids. Germline loops: CDR1 KGHSH, CDR2 LQKENI. The V segment lost 1 base and the J segment 0 bases; nucleotides outside the gene matches: 7. The CDR3 loop is CASSPQLLAGAANTGELFF. CDR3 bases: TGTGCCAGCTCACCACAGTTACTAGCGGGAGCAGCGAACACCGGGGAGCTGTTTTTT.